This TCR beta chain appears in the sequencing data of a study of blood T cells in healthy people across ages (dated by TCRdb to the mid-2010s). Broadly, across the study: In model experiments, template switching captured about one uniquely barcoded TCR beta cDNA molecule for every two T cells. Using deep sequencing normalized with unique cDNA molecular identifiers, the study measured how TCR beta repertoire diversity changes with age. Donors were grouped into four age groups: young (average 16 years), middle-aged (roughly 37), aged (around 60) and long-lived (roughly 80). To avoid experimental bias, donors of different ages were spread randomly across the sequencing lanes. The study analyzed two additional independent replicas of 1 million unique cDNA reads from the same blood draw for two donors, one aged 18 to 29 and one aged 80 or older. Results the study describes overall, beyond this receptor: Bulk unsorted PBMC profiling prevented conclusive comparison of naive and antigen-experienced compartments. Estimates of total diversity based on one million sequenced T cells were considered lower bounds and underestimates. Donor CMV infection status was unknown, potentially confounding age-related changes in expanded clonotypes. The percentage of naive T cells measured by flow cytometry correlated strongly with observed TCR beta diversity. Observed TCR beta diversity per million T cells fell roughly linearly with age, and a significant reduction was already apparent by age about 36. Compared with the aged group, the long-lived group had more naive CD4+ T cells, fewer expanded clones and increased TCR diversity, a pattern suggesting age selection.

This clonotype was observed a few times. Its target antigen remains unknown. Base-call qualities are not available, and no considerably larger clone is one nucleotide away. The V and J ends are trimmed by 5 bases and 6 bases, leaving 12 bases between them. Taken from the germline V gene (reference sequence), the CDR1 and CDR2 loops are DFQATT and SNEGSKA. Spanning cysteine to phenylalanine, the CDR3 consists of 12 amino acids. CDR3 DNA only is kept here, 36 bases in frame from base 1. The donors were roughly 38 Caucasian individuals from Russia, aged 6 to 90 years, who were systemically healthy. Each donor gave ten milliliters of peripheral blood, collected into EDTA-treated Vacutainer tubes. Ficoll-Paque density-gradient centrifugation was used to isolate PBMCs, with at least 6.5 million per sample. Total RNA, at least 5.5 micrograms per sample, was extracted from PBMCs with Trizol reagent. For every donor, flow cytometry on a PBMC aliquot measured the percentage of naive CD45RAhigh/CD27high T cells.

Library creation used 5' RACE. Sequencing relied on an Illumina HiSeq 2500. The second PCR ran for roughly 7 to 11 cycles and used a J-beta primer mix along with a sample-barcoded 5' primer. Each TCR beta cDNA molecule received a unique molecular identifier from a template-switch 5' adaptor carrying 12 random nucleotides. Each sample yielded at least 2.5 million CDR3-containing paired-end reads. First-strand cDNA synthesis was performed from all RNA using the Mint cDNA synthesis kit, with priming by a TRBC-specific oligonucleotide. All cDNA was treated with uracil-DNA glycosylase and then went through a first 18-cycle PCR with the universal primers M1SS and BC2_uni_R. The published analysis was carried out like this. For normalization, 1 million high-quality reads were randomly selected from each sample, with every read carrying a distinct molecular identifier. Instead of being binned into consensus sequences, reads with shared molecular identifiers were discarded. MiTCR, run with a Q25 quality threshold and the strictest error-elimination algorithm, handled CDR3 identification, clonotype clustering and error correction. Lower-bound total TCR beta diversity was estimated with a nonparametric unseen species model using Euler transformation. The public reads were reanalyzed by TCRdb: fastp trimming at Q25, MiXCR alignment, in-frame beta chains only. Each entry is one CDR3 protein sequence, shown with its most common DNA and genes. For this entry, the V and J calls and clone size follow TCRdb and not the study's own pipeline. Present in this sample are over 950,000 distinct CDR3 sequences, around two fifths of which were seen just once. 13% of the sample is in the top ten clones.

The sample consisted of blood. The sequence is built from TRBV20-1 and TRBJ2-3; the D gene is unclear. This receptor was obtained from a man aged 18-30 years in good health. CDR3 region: CSAQLGWDTQYF. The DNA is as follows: TGCAGTGCTCAGCTCGGGTGGGATACGCAGTATTTT.